The 30 T cell receptor beta chains below all came from one sample that was sequenced in a study of T cell responses to AZD1222 COVID-19 vaccine. Method: immunoSEQ multiplex PCR; TCRdb's copy keeps in-frame clones and lacks some. The table shows about 70,000 clones, with 75% to 90% occurring only once. The starting material was peripheral blood, obtained on day 0 of AZD1222 vaccination. These receptors were obtained from an adult in good health.

The chain uses TRBV29-1 and TRBJ1-2; 7 bases are shared with TRBD1. Looked up from germline, CDR1 is SQVTM and CDR2 is ANQGSEA. The ends lost 3 bases at V and 6 bases at J; junction bases unmatched: 7. The CDR3 has 13 amino acids. The CDR3 is CSVEVLTGHGYTF. The CDR3, as DNA: TGCAGCGTTGAGGTATTGACAGGGCATGGCTACACCTTC.

The V and J genes are TRBV9 and TRBJ1-2; TRBD1 matches 7 bases. Germline V CDR1 and CDR2: SGDLS, YYNGEE. V shed 7 bases, J shed 2 bases, and the junction held 11 bases outside the gene matches. The CDR3 loop spans 15 amino acids. The DNA of the CDR3 is TGTGCCAGCGGAGAATCCGGGACAGTAAACTATGGCTACACCTTC. Its protein is CASGESGTVNYGYTF.

V usage is TRBV6-5 and J usage is TRBJ2-5; tentatively, D is TRBD2 (6 bases). CDR1 and CDR2 from the germline V gene are MNHEY and SVGAGI. V was pared by 6 bases and J by 4 bases, with 15 bases between. The CDR3 is 14 amino acids. CDR3 loop: CASSRTSILETQYF. The DNA of the CDR3 is TGTGCCAGCAGCCGAACTAGCATCCTAGAGACCCAGTACTTC.

This clone qualifies as large. This chain links TRBV27 with TRBJ2-1; 7 bases are a match to TRBD1. J lost 9 bases, V lost 6 bases, and 11 bases had no gene match. Germline V gene lookup returns CDR1 MNHEY and CDR2 SMNVEV (reference sequence). This CDR3 has 14 amino acids. The CDR3 DNA sequence: TGTGCCAGCAGCTTTGCAGACAGGGCACGTGAGCAGTTCTTC. The encoded protein is CASSFADRAREQFF.

The J gene is TRBJ1-1, the V gene TRBV6-5; the D is unclear. The CDR3 is made up of 14 amino acids. Germline loops: CDR1 MNHEY, CDR2 SVGAGI. The V gene lost 8 bases and the J gene lost 4 bases, with 17 bases spanning the gap. DNA for the CDR3: TGTGCCAGCGCCCTGCGACACTCGAGCACTGAAGCTTTCTTT. Translated: CASALRHSSTEAFF.

This chain joins TRBV6-4 and TRBJ1-2; weak D call: TRBD1 (6 bases). V was cut by 7 bases and J by 3 bases, with 12 bases left in between. The length of the CDR3 is 13 residues. Germline V gene data show CDR1 as MRHNA and CDR2 as SNTAGT. CDR3 nucleotides: TGTGCCAGCAATATGGGGGGCGACTATGGCTACACCTTC. Translated, it gives CASNMGGDYGYTF.

The chain has TRBV2 and TRBJ1-6; D is unresolved. The CDR3 sequence is 11 residues long. CDR1 and CDR2 (germline): SNHLY, FYNNEI. V lost 4 bases to trimming and J lost 10 bases, with 5 bases between them. The CDR3 sequence is CASSVGSPLHF. The CDR3 DNA reads as TGTGCCAGCAGTGTTGGATCACCCCTCCACTTT.

The chain carries TRBV11-1 and TRBJ1-2; D is perhaps TRBD1 (5 bases). There are 12 residues in the CDR3. From germline, CDR1 is SGHAT and CDR2 FQDESV (reference sequence). Trimming shortened V by 5 bases and J by 3 bases, and 7 bases separated the two germline ends. In nucleotides, the CDR3 is TGTGCCAGCAGCCAGACAGACTATGGCTACACCTTC. Translating gives CASSQTDYGYTF.

V usage is TRBV6-5 and J usage is TRBJ1-3; no firm D call. Trimming took off 6 bases at V and 4 bases at J, with 16 bases between the two ends. The CDR3 is 15 residues long. Looked up from germline, CDR1 is MNHEY and CDR2 is SVGAGI. As DNA, the CDR3 is TGTGCCAGCAGCCCAGGCAACAATCCCGGAAACACCATATATTTT. Amino acid sequence: CASSPGNNPGNTIYF.

The CDR3 is CATSTLPSGGDGDTQYF. CDR3 nucleotide sequence: TGTGCCACCAGCACACTTCCTAGCGGGGGAGACGGAGATACGCAGTATTTT. The rearrangement uses TRBV15 and TRBJ2-3; 10 bases are shared with TRBD2. The CDR3 runs 17 residues. J was trimmed by 5 bases and V by 4 bases; bases with no gene match: 12. Per germline, CDR1 LNHNV and CDR2 YYDKDF (reference sequence).

The V gene is TRBV18, the J gene TRBJ1-1; no firm D call. CDR1 KGHSH and CDR2 LQKENI come from the germline V gene. V lost 3 bases and J 4 bases, leaving 6 bases between the germline ends. The CDR3 has 12 residues. Written as DNA, the CDR3 is TGTGCCAGCTCACCCCTCTTCACTGAAGCTTTCTTT. Protein: CASSPLFTEAFF.

This chain connects TRBV10-3 to TRBJ2-6, with a possible D match to TRBD2 (6 bases). V dropped 2 bases and J dropped 4 bases, with 9 bases sitting between them. The CDR3 loop spans 15 amino acids. The germline CDR1 and CDR2 sequences are ENHRY and SYGVKD. CDR3 bases: TGTGCCATCAGTGAGGGAGGGGACGGGGCCAACGTCCTGACTTTC. Translating gives CAISEGGDGANVLTF.

The CDR3 nucleotides are TGTGCCAACAATACATGGTTGGACACTGAAGCTTTCTTT. Its protein is CANNTWLDTEAFF. The chain is built from TRBV7-6 and TRBJ1-1; no clear D gene. The germline V gene encodes CDR1 SGHVS and CDR2 FNYEAQ. Trimming cost V 10 bases and J 3 bases, with 15 bases left between them. The CDR3 is 13 residues long.

This chain uses TRBV2 with TRBJ1-4, with D possibly matching TRBD1 (6 bases). The CDR3 loop spans 15 amino acids. From germline, CDR1 is SNHLY and CDR2 FYNNEI. Trimming pared 8 bases from V and 5 bases from J, leaving 18 bases between. The CDR3 protein is CASGGQGQSNEKLFF. The DNA for the CDR3 is TGTGCCAGCGGGGGGCAGGGGCAGTCCAATGAAAAACTGTTTTTT.

The chain uses TRBV9 and TRBJ2-7; 7 bases map to TRBD1. CDR1 SGDLS and CDR2 YYNGEE come from the germline V gene. The CDR3 is made up of 14 amino acids. With 4 bases clipped from V and 6 bases from J, the junction kept 10 bases outside the gene matches. In nucleotides, the CDR3 is TGTGCCAGCAGCCCTGCGACAGGGACCCTCGAGCAGTACTTC. Translation gives CASSPATGTLEQYF.

The gene calls are TRBV19 and TRBJ1-5; no definite D call. Germline CDR1 LNHDA, CDR2 SQIVND (reference sequence). This CDR3 region has 15 residues. Trimming removed 7 bases from V and 2 bases from J, with 15 bases in between. The CDR3 region is CASTTGLSGNQPQHF. Here the CDR3 DNA reads TGTGCCAGTACCACTGGGTTATCGGGCAATCAGCCCCAGCATTTT.

The CDR3 region has the DNA TGTGCCACCACCCCCTTCGATAACCAAGGGTTGGACTCCTACGAGCAGTACTTC. This gives the protein CATTPFDNQGLDSYEQYF. The chain is built from TRBV24-1 and TRBJ2-7; D is unclear. With 8 bases removed from V and 0 bases from J, the gap between germline ends came to 25 bases. CDR1 and CDR2 from the germline V gene are KGHDR and SFDVKD. This CDR3 is 18 amino acids long.

The rearrangement links TRBV5-1 to TRBJ1-2; perhaps TRBD1 as D (5 bases). The CDR3 is 16 amino acids. V lost 0 bases and J 8 bases, leaving 20 bases between the germline ends. Germline CDR1 reads SGHRS; CDR2 reads YFSETQ. CDR3: CASSLAKGVDLRGYTF. In DNA, the CDR3 is TGCGCCAGCAGCTTGGCCAAAGGGGTAGACTTGAGGGGCTACACCTTC.

The CDR3 DNA sequence: TGTGCCAGCGGTAAGGGCGCCACCCCGGACACCATATATTTT. Its translation is CASGKGATPDTIYF. The chain combines TRBV7-9 with TRBJ1-3; D gene uncertain. Germline CDR1 reads SEHNR; CDR2 reads FQNEAQ (reference sequence). V lost 8 bases and J lost 8, with 19 bases in between. The CDR3 spans 14 residues.

The chain uses TRBV5-4 and TRBJ2-7, with TRBD2 identical over 7 bases. The J segment lost 2 bases and the V segment lost 7 bases, leaving 12 bases of the junction unmatched. CDR3 size: 15 residues. Germline CDR1 SGHNT, CDR2 YYREEE (reference sequence). CDR3 sequence (DNA): TGTGCCAGCGCCGCGGCGGGGGTTGGGGCCTACGAGCAGTACTTC. Translation gives CASAAAGVGAYEQYF.

The chain couples TRBV7-8 to TRBJ1-6; TRBD1 aligns across 8 bases. V lost 2 bases, J lost 8 bases, and 5 bases stayed unmatched. The CDR3 is 15 amino acids. CDR1 SGHVS and CDR2 FQNEAQ come from the germline V gene. The CDR3 loop is CASSLRTGSDSPLHF. The CDR3 DNA reads TGTGCCAGCAGCTTAAGGACAGGGAGCGATTCACCCCTCCACTTT. Variable domain in full (rest from reference TRBV7-8 and TRBJ1-6): GAGVSQSPRYKVAKRGQDVALRCDPISGHVSLFWYQQALGQGPEFLTYFQNEAQLDKSGLPSDRFFAERPEGSVSTLKIQRTQQEDSAVYLCASSLRTGSDSPLHFGNGTRLTVT.

The V and J genes are TRBV5-1 and TRBJ2-1, with a weak D call TRBD1 (5 bases). The CDR3 has 12 amino acids. The V end lost 5 bases, the J end lost 6 bases, and 9 bases lay between the germline ends. Germline CDR1 is SGHRS and CDR2 is YFSETQ. The chain's CDR3 is CASRGRGNEQFF. The CDR3, as DNA: TGCGCCAGCAGAGGAAGGGGCAATGAGCAGTTCTTC.

This clone was counted a few times. V is TRBV24-1 and J is TRBJ1-2, with D possibly matching TRBD1 (5 bases). CDR3 length: 13 amino acids. CDR1 is KGHDR, CDR2 SFDVKD, per germline. V lost 4 bases and J lost 10, with 15 bases in between. CDR3 nucleotides: TGTGCCACCAGTGAAGGGACGGCTGATGTCTACACCTTC. Protein sequence: CATSEGTADVYTF.

The gene calls are TRBV19 and TRBJ1-5; D gene ambiguous. The CDR3 totals 12 residues. Trimming removed 5 bases from V and 6 bases from J, with 8 bases in between. Germline V gene data show CDR1 as LNHDA and CDR2 as SQIVND (reference sequence). DNA of the CDR3: TGTGCCAGTAGTTGGTCGTCTCAGCCCCAGCATTTT. Protein: CASSWSSQPQHF. Full variable domain (outside the CDR3, taken from reference TRBV19 and TRBJ1-5): DGGITQSPKYLFRKEGQNVTLSCEQNLNHDAMYWYRQDPGQGLRLIYYSQIVNDFQKGDIAEGYSVSREKKESFPLTVTSAQKNPTAFYLCASSWSSQPQHFGDGTRLSIL.

The chain carries TRBV6-6 and TRBJ1-3; possible D gene TRBD1, 5 bases. The CDR3 is made up of 13 amino acids. Germline V gene data show CDR1 as MNHNY and CDR2 as SVGAGI (reference sequence). V was cut by 6 bases and J by 5 bases, with 11 bases left in between. CDR3 in amino acids: CASSSQGRNTIYF. CDR3 coding DNA: TGTGCCAGCAGCTCCCAGGGTAGAAACACCATATATTTT.

J is TRBJ1-2 and V is TRBV18; possibly TRBD1 for D (5 bases). There are 14 residues in the CDR3. With 7 bases removed from V and 7 bases from J, the gap between germline ends came to 19 bases. CDR1 KGHSH and CDR2 LQKENI come from the germline V gene. The CDR3 nucleotides read TGTGCCAGCTTATCCGACAGCCCAGCGGCTGGCTACACCTTC. The encoded protein is CASLSDSPAAGYTF.

The J gene is TRBJ1-1, the V gene TRBV5-6, with 10 bases that match TRBD1. The germline gives CDR1 SGHDT, CDR2 YYEEEE. The CDR3 runs 15 residues. The V segment lost 8 bases and the J segment 5 bases; nucleotides outside the gene matches: 12. CDR3 nucleotide sequence: TGTGCCAGTAAAAGCGGGACAGGGGTTTTAACTGAAGCTTTCTTT. Translating it yields CASKSGTGVLTEAFF.

The chain is built from TRBV19 and TRBJ2-7; a possible D gene is TRBD2 (6 bases). Germline loops: CDR1 LNHDA, CDR2 SQIVND (reference sequence). Trimming took off 6 bases at V and 1 base at J, with 13 bases between the two ends. This CDR3 contains 14 residues. The CDR3 DNA follows: TGTGCCAGTAGGGGGGAGGCAACATCCTACGAGCAGTACTTC. It translates to CASRGEATSYEQYF.

The chain combines TRBV5-4 with TRBJ2-7; D is tentatively TRBD1 or TRBD2 (7 bases each). V dropped 0 bases and J dropped 5 bases, with 18 bases sitting between them. The germline CDR1 and CDR2 sequences are SGHNT and YYREEE (reference sequence). CDR3 length: 16 amino acids. Written as DNA, the CDR3 is TGTGCCAGCAGCTTGGGCAGGGGGGGTTTTTTCGACGAGCAGTACTTC. This translates into CASSLGRGGFFDEQYF.

V usage is TRBV14 and J usage is TRBJ2-3; no reliable D call. The germline CDR1 and CDR2 sequences are SGHDN and FVKESK. The CDR3 length is 14 residues. V was cut by 1 base and J by 6 bases, with 11 bases left in between. This chain's CDR3 is CASSQGQFLDTQYF. In DNA, the CDR3 is TGTGCCAGCAGCCAAGGGCAGTTCTTGGATACGCAGTATTTT.